A single sample is the source of the 18 T cell receptor beta chains below, sequenced in a study of shared clonotypes between healthy human individuals. Measured with immunoSEQ multiplex PCR; TCRdb has only the in-frame clones, and not every one. The profile shows about 2.3 million clones, approximately 93% of them singletons. The sample was naive CD4+ T cells from PBMCs. Subset: CD45RA+ positively selected. The receptors here all came from a man younger than 35 in good health. Some clones in this sample may be carry-over from other donors' samples.

The chain joins TRBV5-1 to TRBJ2-7; D perhaps matches TRBD1 (6 bases). V was clipped by 1 base and J by 4 bases, with 15 bases between them. CDR3 size: 15 residues. Looked up from germline, CDR1 is SGHRS and CDR2 is YFSETQ. This chain's CDR3 is CASSLLEGGEYEQYF. As DNA, the CDR3 is TGCGCCAGCAGCTTGCTCGAAGGGGGAGAGTACGAGCAGTACTTC.

The CDR3 DNA sequence: TGTGCCAGCAGAAGGGGGGGAACTGAAGCTTTCTTT. Translated: CASRRGGTEAFF. The chain is built from TRBV27 and TRBJ1-1, with D possibly TRBD1 on 6 matching bases. Germline V lookup: CDR1 MNHEY, CDR2 SMNVEV (reference sequence). The V gene lost 6 bases and the J gene lost 5 bases, with 10 bases spanning the gap. This CDR3 has 12 residues.

This sequence joins TRBV5-4 and TRBJ1-1; D ambiguous. Trimming shortened V by 4 bases and J by 0 bases, and 10 bases separated the two germline ends. Per the germline V gene, CDR1 is SGHNT and CDR2 is YYREEE (reference sequence). There are 14 residues in the CDR3. CDR3 amino acids: CASSVTQLNTEAFF. CDR3 DNA: TGTGCCAGCAGCGTCACGCAGCTGAACACTGAAGCTTTCTTT.

The DNA of the CDR3 is TGTGCCAGCAGCCAAGGTCCCTCCTACGAGCAGTACTTC. Its protein product is CASSQGPSYEQYF. The gene calls are TRBV9 and TRBJ2-7, with D hard to call. Germline values: CDR1 SGDLS, CDR2 YYNGEE. The CDR3 sequence is 13 residues long. Trimming left V 4 bases short and J 0 bases short, with 8 bases between. Variable domain in full (rest from reference TRBV9 and TRBJ2-7): DSGVTQTPKHLITATGQRVTLRCSPRSGDLSVYWYQQSLDQGLQFLIQYYNGEERAKGNILERFSAQQFPDLHSELNLSSLELGDSALYFCASSQGPSYEQYFGPGTRLTVT.

V and J are TRBV5-1 and TRBJ2-3; D is unresolved. V lost 2 bases and J 4 bases, leaving 11 bases between the germline ends. Germline V CDR1 and CDR2: SGHRS, YFSETQ. The CDR3 is made up of 14 amino acids. The CDR3 region has the DNA TGCGCCAGCAGCTTCGTCGGGCAGGCAGATACGCAGTATTTT. It specifies CASSFVGQADTQYF.

This CDR3 reads CASSYSREGSGNTIYF. The DNA of the CDR3 is TGTGCCAGCAGTTACTCCAGGGAAGGGTCTGGAAACACCATATATTTT. This sequence joins TRBV6-5 and TRBJ1-3; weak D call: TRBD1 (5 bases). The germline gives CDR1 MNHEY, CDR2 SVGAGI. Trimming took 0 bases from V and 1 from J, leaving 10 bases between them. The CDR3 covers 16 residues.

V is TRBV5-6 and J is TRBJ1-2, with D possibly matching TRBD1 (6 bases). V lost 4 bases to trimming and J lost 4 bases, with 8 bases between them. The germline gives CDR1 SGHDT, CDR2 YYEEEE. The CDR3 has 12 amino acids. CDR3 nucleotide sequence: TGTGCCAGCAGCGAGGGGGGCTATGGCTACACCTTC. Protein: CASSEGGYGYTF.

V is TRBV18 and J is TRBJ2-7; 8 bases are shared with TRBD2. The junction had 8 bases not matched to a gene; V was cut back by 0 bases and J by 4 bases. This CDR3 spans 16 amino acids. CDR1 and CDR2 (germline): KGHSH, LQKENI. This chain's CDR3 is CASSPPGRAGGYEQYF. Here the CDR3 DNA reads TGTGCCAGCTCACCACCCGGAAGGGCGGGGGGATACGAGCAGTACTTC.

V and J are TRBV6-5 and TRBJ1-3; D might be TRBD1 (6 bases). Germline CDR1 MNHEY, CDR2 SVGAGI. V lost 0 bases to trimming and J lost 2 bases, with 11 bases between them. The CDR3 extends over 16 amino acids. The DNA for the CDR3 is TGTGCCAGCAGTTACTCAGACCGGGGGCCTGGAAACACCATATATTTT. It encodes CASSYSDRGPGNTIYF.

The chain joins TRBV5-1 to TRBJ2-7; possible D gene TRBD2, 5 bases. Germline CDR1 reads SGHRS; CDR2 reads YFSETQ. V lost 4 bases and J lost 0, with 17 bases in between. The CDR3 covers 16 residues. The DNA for the CDR3 is TGCGCCAGCAGCCCCCAAGGACTGATGAGCTCCTACGAGCAGTACTTC. It encodes CASSPQGLMSSYEQYF.

The chain joins TRBV28 to TRBJ2-6, with a weak D call TRBD1 (6 bases). Germline CDR1 reads MDHEN; CDR2 reads SYDVKM. Trimming pared 8 bases from V and 2 bases from J, leaving 13 bases between. The CDR3 consists of 15 residues. The CDR3 bases are TGTGCCAGCGGCAAACAGGGCGCTGGGGCCAACGTCCTGACTTTC. Encoded protein: CASGKQGAGANVLTF.

The gene calls are TRBV4-1 and TRBJ2-1; TRBD2 might be the D (5 bases). The CDR3 runs to 18 residues. Germline assignment: CDR1 MGHRA and CDR2 YSYEKL. V shed 2 bases and J shed 0 bases, with 17 bases lying between them. The CDR3 sequence is CASSQTPARGRSYNEQFF. DNA for the CDR3: TGCGCCAGCAGCCAAACCCCCGCTCGCGGGCGCTCCTACAATGAGCAGTTCTTC.

The gene calls are TRBV9 and TRBJ2-7; 8 bases agree with TRBD1. The CDR3 loop spans 15 amino acids. Germline CDR1 is SGDLS and CDR2 is YYNGEE. After removal of 0 bases from V and 4 bases from J, the junction contained 6 bases not matched to a gene. CDR3 in DNA: TGTGCCAGCAGCGTAGGGACAGGGAACTCTTACGAGCAGTACTTC. Translating it yields CASSVGTGNSYEQYF.

The rearrangement uses TRBV6-6 and TRBJ2-7; D possibly uses TRBD1 or TRBD2 (5 bases each). This CDR3 has 16 residues. V shed 3 bases and J shed 2 bases, with 17 bases lying between them. Germline V CDR1 and CDR2: MNHNY, SVGAGI (reference sequence). Here the CDR3 DNA reads TGTGCCAGCAGTTATTTTACCGGGACGGGGACCTACGAGCAGTACTTC. Protein: CASSYFTGTGTYEQYF.

The chain uses TRBV5-1 and TRBJ2-1, with D maybe TRBD2 (5 bases). Germline V lookup: CDR1 SGHRS, CDR2 YFSETQ. Trimming took off 0 bases at V and 6 bases at J, with 10 bases between the two ends. The CDR3 has 14 amino acids. CDR3 sequence reads: CASSLEVAINEQFF. The CDR3 region has the DNA TGCGCCAGCAGCTTGGAGGTAGCGATCAATGAGCAGTTCTTC.

This chain uses TRBV28 with TRBJ2-7; D perhaps matches TRBD1 (6 bases). CDR3 size: 14 residues. V was pared by 6 bases and J by 4 bases, with 16 bases between. Germline V gene sequence: CDR1 MDHEN, CDR2 SYDVKM. This chain's CDR3 is CASSPQGRGYEQYF. Here the CDR3 DNA reads TGTGCCAGCAGCCCACAGGGCAGAGGTTACGAGCAGTACTTC.

The gene calls are TRBV28 and TRBJ1-3; D is perhaps TRBD1 (5 bases). The CDR3 extends over 18 amino acids. Per the germline V gene, CDR1 is MDHEN and CDR2 is SYDVKM. Trimming left V 1 base short and J 3 bases short, with 19 bases between. The CDR3 DNA follows: TGTGCCAGCAGTTTATTATGGCAGGGAGGCGGGTTTGGAAACACCATATATTTT. Its protein product is CASSLLWQGGGFGNTIYF.

This chain links TRBV4-3 with TRBJ2-3, with a weak D call TRBD1 (6 bases). V was cut by 4 bases and J by 6 bases, with 20 bases left in between. Germline V CDR1 and CDR2: LGHNA, YSLEER. This CDR3 region has 16 residues. Here the CDR3 DNA reads TGCGCCAGCAGCCCGGGGACGGGTGATCAGGGGGATACGCAGTATTTT. Translation: CASSPGTGDQGDTQYF.